The clone carrying this T cell receptor beta chain was seen repeatedly, ten times or more. As yet, its antigen is unknown. This specimen comes from a study of identical twins. The V gene lost 9 bases and the J gene lost 0 bases, with 10 bases spanning the gap. This CDR3 contains 13 residues. Germline values: CDR1 KGHDR, CDR2 SFDVKD. Findings and limits, study-wide: Insertion counts were lower in abundant cord blood beta clonotypes, a trend that memory repertoires did not show. Monozygotic twins shared more out-of-frame TCR alpha than recombination models predicted.

MiXCR, applied by TCRdb to the 5' RACE reads, yields one record per CDR3 protein. Seen here are some 710,000 distinct CDR3 sequences, approximately 6% observed once, and the top ten hold approximately 2%. The sequenced material came from naive T cells sorted from blood. The clonotype originates from a man younger than 35 in good health. The chain uses TRBV24-1 and TRBJ2-5, with a possible D match to TRBD2 (5 bases). The CDR3 coding sequence is TGTGCCACCGGAGGAGACTACCAAGAGACCCAGTACTTC. Its protein is CATGGDYQETQYF.